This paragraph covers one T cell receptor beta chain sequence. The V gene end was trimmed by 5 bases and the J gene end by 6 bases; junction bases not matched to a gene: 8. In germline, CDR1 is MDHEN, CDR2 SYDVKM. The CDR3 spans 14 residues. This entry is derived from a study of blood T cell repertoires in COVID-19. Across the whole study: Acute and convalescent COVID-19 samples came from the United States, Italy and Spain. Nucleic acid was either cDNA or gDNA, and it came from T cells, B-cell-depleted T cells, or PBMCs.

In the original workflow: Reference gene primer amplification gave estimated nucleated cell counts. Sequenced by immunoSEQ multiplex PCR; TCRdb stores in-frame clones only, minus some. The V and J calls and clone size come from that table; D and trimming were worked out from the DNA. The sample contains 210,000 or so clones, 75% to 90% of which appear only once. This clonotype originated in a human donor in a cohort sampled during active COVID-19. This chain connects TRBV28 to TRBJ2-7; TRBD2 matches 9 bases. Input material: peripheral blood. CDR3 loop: CASSVRGRAFEQYF. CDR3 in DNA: TGTGCCAGCAGTGTCCGCGGGAGGGCGTTCGAGCAGTACTTC.